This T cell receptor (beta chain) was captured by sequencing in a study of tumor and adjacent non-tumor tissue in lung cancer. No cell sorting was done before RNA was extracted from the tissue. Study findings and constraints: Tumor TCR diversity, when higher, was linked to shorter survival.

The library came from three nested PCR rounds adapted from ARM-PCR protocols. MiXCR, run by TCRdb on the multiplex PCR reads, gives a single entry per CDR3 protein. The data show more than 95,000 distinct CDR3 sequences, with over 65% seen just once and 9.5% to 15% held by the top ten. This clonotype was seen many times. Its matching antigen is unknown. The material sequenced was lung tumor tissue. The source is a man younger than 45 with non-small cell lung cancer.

This CDR3 reads CSAGRGWGSNQPQHF. The DNA of the CDR3 is TGCAGTGCCGGCAGGGGGTGGGGGAGCAATCAGCCCCAGCATTTT. The chain employs TRBV20-1 and TRBJ1-5; 7 bases line up with TRBD1. CDR3 size: 15 residues. From germline, CDR1 is DFQATT and CDR2 SNEGSKA (reference sequence). Trimming took 6 bases from V and 1 from J; bases not matched to a gene: 9.